This T cell receptor (beta chain) originates from a study of cytomegalovirus exposure and HLA in healthy donors. Study-wide results and limits: Versus the roughly 690-donor mean, an Asian-associated ancestry cluster reportedly showed fewer N-insertions in a later analysis. Later analysis indicated greater clonal expansion among HLA-associated TCR beta chains than among equally common other chains.

CDR3 length: 17 amino acids. J was trimmed by 5 bases and V by 10 bases; bases with no gene match: 22. The germline V gene has CDR1 SNHLY and CDR2 FYNNEI. Researchers ran the PCR with 60 Vbeta and 13 Jbeta primers. The repertoire was sequenced with immunoSEQ multiplex PCR; TCRdb's copy has only in-frame clones and lacks some. This sample's clone table lists 70,000 to 75,000 clones. On this clone itself: What it binds is unknown.

This TCR came from a female donor in good health and CMV-seropositive. This chain connects TRBV2 to TRBJ2-5, with 7 bases fitting TRBD2. Sample: PBMCs. CDR3 region: CANWGGIGRQAGETQYF. CDR3 in DNA: TGTGCCAACTGGGGGGGGATTGGCAGACAAGCGGGGGAGACCCAGTACTTC.